One sample yielded the 9 T cell receptor beta chains listed below, sequenced in a study of blood T cell repertoires in COVID-19. Profiling relied on immunoSEQ multiplex PCR, and the TCRdb table lists in-frame clones only, not all of them. The sample yields about 190,000 clones, under 85% seen once. The sequenced sample consisted of peripheral blood. Every receptor here comes from a man older than 75 with COVID-19, enrolled during active disease.

This clone was counted once. The chain joins TRBV7-2 to TRBJ1-1, with D perhaps matching TRBD1 (6 bases). This CDR3 has 16 amino acids. V was cut by 5 bases and J by 0 bases, with 16 bases left in between. CDR1 and CDR2 from the germline V gene are SGHTA and FQGNSA. This CDR3 reads CASSPRPGDMNTEAFF. The CDR3, as DNA: TGTGCCAGCAGCCCGCGGCCAGGGGACATGAACACTGAAGCTTTCTTT.

The chain has TRBV5-1 and TRBJ2-7, with D perhaps matching TRBD1 (6 bases). The CDR3 is 16 amino acids. The germline gives CDR1 SGHRS, CDR2 YFSETQ. V gave up 0 bases and J gave up 4 bases, with 17 bases separating them. In DNA form, the CDR3 reads TGCGCCAGCAGCTTGGCGGGTATGGACAGTCCTTACGAGCAGTACTTC. Protein: CASSLAGMDSPYEQYF.

J is TRBJ2-7 and V is TRBV7-8, with 12 bases that match TRBD2. The CDR3 has 18 amino acids. V was pared by 4 bases and J by 5 bases, with 15 bases of the junction left unmatched. Germline V gene lookup returns CDR1 SGHVS and CDR2 FQNEAQ. The CDR3 region has the DNA TGTGCCAGCAGCTCACGCCGACTAGCGGGGGACTCCACCAACGAGCAGTACTTC. The encoded protein is CASSSRRLAGDSTNEQYF.

This chain links TRBV25-1 with TRBJ1-1, with 7 bases lining up with TRBD1. The CDR3 extends over 14 amino acids. CDR1 and CDR2 (germline): MGHDK, SYGVNS. V dropped 6 bases and J dropped 0; count of bases not matched to a gene: 4. CDR3 amino acids: CASRTGTMNTEAFF. In DNA form, the CDR3 reads TGTGCCAGCAGGACAGGGACCATGAACACTGAAGCTTTCTTT.

This clone was recorded once. This chain connects TRBV19 to TRBJ2-1, with 7 bases matching TRBD1. V trimming: 6 bases; J trimming: 0 bases; junction bases outside the gene matches: 8. Germline V gene sequence: CDR1 LNHDA, CDR2 SQIVND (reference sequence). The length of the CDR3 is 16 residues. The CDR3 nucleotides read TGTGCCAGTAGCAGGCCCGGACAGGTCTCCTACAATGAGCAGTTCTTC. As protein: CASSRPGQVSYNEQFF.

The J gene is TRBJ2-7, the V gene TRBV25-1; 10 bases map to TRBD1. V was pared by 1 base and J by 5 bases, with 11 bases of the junction left unmatched. This CDR3 region has 17 residues. Germline V CDR1 and CDR2: MGHDK, SYGVNS. Written as DNA, the CDR3 is TGTGCCAGCAGTGAATCCACTTGGGACAGGGGTTTTAACGAGCAGTACTTC. Amino acids: CASSESTWDRGFNEQYF.

The rearrangement joins TRBV19 to TRBJ1-5; 9 bases map to TRBD1. Per germline, CDR1 LNHDA and CDR2 SQIVND (reference sequence). V lost 1 base to trimming and J lost 3 bases; unmatched junction nucleotides: 4. CDR3 size: 16 residues. This CDR3 reads CASSIGQGDYNQPQHF. DNA of the CDR3: TGTGCCAGTAGTATAGGACAGGGGGACTACAATCAGCCCCAGCATTTT.

This chain uses TRBV4-1 with TRBJ1-5; D remains unclear. This CDR3 contains 14 residues. Trimming removed 0 bases at V and 5 bases at J, with 8 bases between. Germline CDR1 MGHRA, CDR2 YSYEKL. For the CDR3, the DNA is TGCGCCAGCAGCCAAGATTCACGCGATCAGCCCCAGCATTTT. This gives the protein CASSQDSRDQPQHF.

This clone was counted between two and nine times. The rearrangement joins TRBV7-2 to TRBJ1-3; 7 nucleotides agree with TRBD1. Germline V gene data show CDR1 as SGHTA and CDR2 as FQGNSA. The CDR3 is 14 residues long. The V segment lost 5 bases and the J segment 0 bases; nucleotides outside the gene matches: 1. CDR3 nucleotide sequence: TGTGCCAGCAGCCGGGACAGCTCTGGAAACACCATATATTTT. It specifies CASSRDSSGNTIYF.